This record covers a single T cell receptor (beta chain). Its antigen is currently unknown. PCR involved 60 Vbeta and 13 Jbeta primers. As originally analysed: About 10 million shared chains were among approximately 87 million unique TCR beta chains counted in a later analysis. The method was immunoSEQ multiplex PCR; TCRdb's version includes in-frame clones alone and lacks a portion of them. Clone size and the V and J calls come from that table; the DNA yielded D and trimming. The repertoire holds 150,000 to 200,000 clones, with roughly 80% as singletons. These data are taken from a study of cytomegalovirus exposure and HLA in healthy donors. General study findings and limits: TCR beta V- and J-gene trimming was later associated with a missense DCLRE1C variant. Earlier analysis yielded a pattern in which most TCR beta V segments were productive about 90% or about 30% of the time.

Sample: PBMCs. The clonotype was recovered from a male donor in good health and CMV-seronegative.

Here the CDR3 DNA reads TGTGCAAGTCGCTCCCTCACCGTAACAATAAAGAACACTGAAGCTTTCTTT. Encoded protein: CASRSLTVTIKNTEAFF. The chain links TRBV12-2 to TRBJ1-1; TRBD1 is the table's D call and was not checked against the DNA. TRBV12-2 is labeled a pseudogene. This CDR3 has 17 amino acids.